The entry below describes one T cell receptor (beta chain). The data are from a study of blood T cell repertoires in COVID-19. Study summary: COVID-19 samples from acute and convalescent phases originated in the United States, Italy and Spain. The analysed material was cDNA or gDNA that came from T cells, B-cell-depleted T cells, or PBMCs.

Original processing methods: Quantification of nucleated cells was approximated via reference gene primer amplification. Here immunoSEQ multiplex PCR was the method, and the copy in TCRdb shows in-frame clones only, minus some. V, J and clone size are taken as reported in that table, and D and trimming were inferred from the DNA itself. The sample lists tens of thousands of clones, 65% to 80% occurring once. The TCR comes from a man between 60 and 75 years old with active or convalescent COVID-19. Input material: peripheral blood.

The CDR3 DNA reads TGTGCCAGCAGTCCCGGACAGGGGCGCTCTGGAAACACCATATATTTT. Protein product: CASSPGQGRSGNTIYF. The chain has TRBV27 and TRBJ1-3; 9 nucleotides match TRBD1. This CDR3 spans 16 amino acids. Germline loops: CDR1 MNHEY, CDR2 SMNVEV (reference sequence). V shed 5 bases, J shed 0 bases, and the junction held 5 bases outside the gene matches.